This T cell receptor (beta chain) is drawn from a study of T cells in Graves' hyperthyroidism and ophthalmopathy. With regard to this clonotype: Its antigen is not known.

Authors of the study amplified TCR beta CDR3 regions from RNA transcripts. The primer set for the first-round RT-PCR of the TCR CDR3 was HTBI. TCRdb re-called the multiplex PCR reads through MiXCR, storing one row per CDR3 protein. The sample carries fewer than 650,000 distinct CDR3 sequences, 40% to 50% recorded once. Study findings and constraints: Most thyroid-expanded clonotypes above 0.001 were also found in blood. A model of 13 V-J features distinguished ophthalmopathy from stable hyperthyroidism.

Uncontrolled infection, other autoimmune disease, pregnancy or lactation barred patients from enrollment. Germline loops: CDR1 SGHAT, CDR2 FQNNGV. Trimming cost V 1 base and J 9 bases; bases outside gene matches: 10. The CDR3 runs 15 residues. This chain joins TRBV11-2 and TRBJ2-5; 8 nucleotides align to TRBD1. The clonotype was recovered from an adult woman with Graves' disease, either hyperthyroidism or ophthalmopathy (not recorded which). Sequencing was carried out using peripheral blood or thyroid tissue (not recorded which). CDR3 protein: CASSLGGGKQGAQYF. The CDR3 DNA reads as TGTGCCAGCAGCTTAGGAGGGGGGAAACAGGGGGCCCAGTACTTC.